The rows below give T cell receptor beta chains drawn from one sample of a study of cytomegalovirus exposure and HLA in healthy donors. Here immunoSEQ multiplex PCR was the method, and the copy in TCRdb shows in-frame clones only, minus some. The table lists about 92,000 clones, roughly 92% of them singletons. The sequencing input was PBMCs. These TCRs come from a woman younger than 45 in good health and CMV-seropositive. Each CDR3 is given with its conserved first and last residue. Clone size, where shown, is once, few, many, or a class for clones that have expanded.

TRBJ2-7,.,TRBV4-3,CASSQDASGSAYEQYF
TRBJ1-1,few,TRBV5-6,CASSFPQGNTEAFF
TRBJ1-1,once,TRBV7-2,CASSVDRVGVTEAFF
TRBJ2-2,.,TRBV5-8,CASSLASGPPGELFF
TRBJ1-2,.,TRBV2,CATQSDPRRGYTF
TRBJ2-7,once,TRBV4-3,CASSQGLAGGYEQYF
TRBJ2-1,.,TRBV18,CASSPRTPGPTDRRNEQFF
TRBJ2-7,.,TRBV5-1,CASSQGLVSYEQYF
TRBJ1-2,.,TRBV19,CASSEGANYGYTF
TRBJ1-2,once,TRBV28,CASSFGQGARVYGYTF
TRBJ1-2,.,TRBV20-1,CSAKGLGGYTF
TRBJ1-1,once,TRBV29-1,CSVKWANTEAFF
TRBJ2-7,.,TRBV27,CASSRRQGWNEQYF
TRBJ2-5,.,TRBV19,CASRGQEETQYF
TRBJ2-2,once,TRBV7-9,CASSFAGGQLNTGELFF
TRBJ2-7,.,TRBV2,CASRGTGVLYEQYF